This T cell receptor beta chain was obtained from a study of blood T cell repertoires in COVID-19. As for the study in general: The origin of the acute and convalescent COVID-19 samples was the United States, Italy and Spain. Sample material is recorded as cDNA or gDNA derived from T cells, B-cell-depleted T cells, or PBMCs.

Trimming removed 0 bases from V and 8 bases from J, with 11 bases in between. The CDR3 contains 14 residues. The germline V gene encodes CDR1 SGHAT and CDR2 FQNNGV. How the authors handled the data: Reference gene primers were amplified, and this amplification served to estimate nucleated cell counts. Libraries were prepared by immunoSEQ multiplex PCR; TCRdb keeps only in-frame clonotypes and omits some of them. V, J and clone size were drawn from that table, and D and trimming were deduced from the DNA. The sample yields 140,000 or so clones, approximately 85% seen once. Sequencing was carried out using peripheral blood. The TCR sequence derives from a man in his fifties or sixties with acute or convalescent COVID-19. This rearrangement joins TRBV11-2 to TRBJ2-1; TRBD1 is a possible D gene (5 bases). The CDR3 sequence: CASSLDVRAYEQFF. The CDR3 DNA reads TGTGCCAGCAGCTTAGATGTCAGGGCCTATGAGCAGTTCTTC.